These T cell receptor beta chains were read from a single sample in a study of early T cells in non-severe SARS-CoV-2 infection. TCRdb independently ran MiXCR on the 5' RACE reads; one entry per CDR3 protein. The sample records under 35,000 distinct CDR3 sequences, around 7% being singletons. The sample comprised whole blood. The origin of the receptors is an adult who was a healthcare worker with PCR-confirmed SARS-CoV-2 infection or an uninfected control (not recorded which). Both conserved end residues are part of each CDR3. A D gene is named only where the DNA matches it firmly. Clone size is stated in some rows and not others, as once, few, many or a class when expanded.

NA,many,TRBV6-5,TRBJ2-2,CASQGPLNTGELFF,TGTGCCAGCCAGGGACCGTTGAACACCGGGGAGCTGTTTTTT
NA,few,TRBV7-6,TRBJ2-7,CASSLRGDVDEQYF,TGTGCCAGCAGCTTAAGGGGGGATGTGGACGAGCAGTACTTC
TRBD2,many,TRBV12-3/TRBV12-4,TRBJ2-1,CASRMTSGITYNEQFF,TGTGCCAGCAGGATGACTAGCGGGATCACCTACAATGAGCAGTTCTTC
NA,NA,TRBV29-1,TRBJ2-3,CSVEVQVTDTQYF,TGCAGCGTCGAGGTCCAGGTGACAGATACGCAGTATTTT
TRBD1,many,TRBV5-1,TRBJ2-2,CASSKDRANTGELFF,TGCGCCAGCAGCAAGGACAGGGCGAACACCGGGGAGCTGTTTTTT
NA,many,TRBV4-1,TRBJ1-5,CASSQIGRANQPQHF,TGCGCCAGCAGCCAAATAGGGAGGGCCAATCAGCCCCAGCATTTT
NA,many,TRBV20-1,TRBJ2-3,CSARAGTSSTDTQYF,TGCAGTGCTAGGGCCGGGACCTCTAGCACAGATACGCAGTATTTT
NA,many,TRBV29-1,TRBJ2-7,CSIKGGHEQYF,TGCAGCATAAAAGGGGGTCACGAGCAGTACTTC
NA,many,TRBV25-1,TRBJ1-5,CASSPGPENTQPQHF,TGTGCCAGCAGTCCGGGGCCAGAGAACACTCAGCCCCAGCATTTT
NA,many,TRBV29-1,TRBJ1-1,CSVGGGRVNTEAFF,TGCAGCGTGGGGGGAGGCAGGGTGAACACTGAAGCTTTCTTT
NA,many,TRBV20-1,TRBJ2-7,CSATSLVRSLYEQYF,TGCAGTGCAACATCCCTAGTGCGCAGTCTCTACGAGCAGTACTTC
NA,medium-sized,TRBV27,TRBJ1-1,CASSRTQAVNTEAFF,TGTGCCAGCAGTAGGACACAAGCCGTGAACACTGAAGCTTTCTTT
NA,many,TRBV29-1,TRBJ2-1,CSVAPTPFEQFF,TGCAGCGTTGCCCCGACTCCTTTTGAGCAGTTCTTC
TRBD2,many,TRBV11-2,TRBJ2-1,CASSKALAGTSGSSYNEQFF,TGTGCCAGCAGCAAAGCTCTGGCGGGGACTAGCGGGAGTTCCTACAATGAGCAGTTCTTC
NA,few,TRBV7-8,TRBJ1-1,CASSLSVEGPEAFF,TGTGCCAGCAGCTTATCAGTGGAAGGTCCTGAAGCTTTCTTT
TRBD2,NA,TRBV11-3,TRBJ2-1,CASSAEGLAGVREQFF,TGTGCCAGCAGCGCAGAAGGACTAGCGGGAGTCAGAGAGCAGTTCTTC
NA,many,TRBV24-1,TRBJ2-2,CATSDLWESPGELFF,TGTGCCACCAGTGATTTATGGGAGTCCCCCGGGGAGCTGTTTTTT
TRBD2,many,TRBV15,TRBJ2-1,CATSFRTSGNNEQFF,TGTGCCACCAGCTTCCGGACTAGCGGTAACAATGAGCAGTTCTTC
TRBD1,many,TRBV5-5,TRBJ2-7,CASSWRWTGGYPYEQYF,TGTGCCAGCAGCTGGCGTTGGACAGGGGGCTACCCATACGAGCAGTACTTC
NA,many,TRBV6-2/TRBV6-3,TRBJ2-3,CASSPARDTQYF,TGTGCCAGCAGTCCCGCTCGGGATACGCAGTATTTT
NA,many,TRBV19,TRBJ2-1,CASSKIQGSPGNEQFF,TGTGCCAGTAGTAAAATCCAGGGAAGCCCTGGCAATGAGCAGTTCTTC
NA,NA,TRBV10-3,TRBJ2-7,CAISVRDEQYF,TGTGCCATCAGTGTAAGAGACGAGCAGTACTTC
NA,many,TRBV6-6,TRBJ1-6,CASSYLRDSPLHF,TGTGCCAGCAGTTATCTGAGGGACTCGCCCCTCCACTTT
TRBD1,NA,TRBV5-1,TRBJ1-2,CASSLPGDSGYTF,TGCGCCAGCAGCTTGCCAGGGGACAGCGGCTACACCTTC
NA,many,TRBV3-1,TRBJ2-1,CASSPRHATYNEQFF,TGTGCCAGCAGCCCGCGACATGCTACTTACAATGAGCAGTTCTTC
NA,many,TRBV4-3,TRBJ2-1,CASSHAVYNEQFF,TGCGCCAGCAGCCACGCCGTCTACAATGAGCAGTTCTTC
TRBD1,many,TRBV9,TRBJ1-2,CASSGAPGGYGYTF,TGTGCCAGCAGCGGAGCCCCAGGGGGCTATGGCTACACCTTC
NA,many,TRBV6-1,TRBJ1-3,CASSETAAGTGNTIYF,TGTGCCAGCAGTGAAACCGCGGCAGGGACTGGAAACACCATATATTTT
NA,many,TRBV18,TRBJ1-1,CASSPFPGLNTEAFF,TGTGCCAGCTCACCATTTCCAGGGTTGAACACTGAAGCTTTCTTT
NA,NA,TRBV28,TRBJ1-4,CASTTLTEKLFF,TGTGCCAGCACCACCCTGACGGAAAAACTGTTTTTT
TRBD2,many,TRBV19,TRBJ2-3,CASSRGTGGPADTQYF,TGTGCCAGTAGTAGAGGAACGGGAGGGCCTGCAGATACGCAGTATTTT
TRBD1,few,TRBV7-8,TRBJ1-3,CASSPLGQGAGNTIYF,TGTGCCAGCAGCCCGCTGGGACAGGGAGCTGGAAACACCATATATTTT
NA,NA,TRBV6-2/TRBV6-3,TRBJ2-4,CVGQGGGKNIQYF,TGTGTCGGTCAAGGGGGAGGGAAAAACATTCAGTACTTC
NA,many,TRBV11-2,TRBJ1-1,CASSFRTGAEAFF,TGTGCCAGCAGCTTTCGTACCGGGGCAGAAGCTTTCTTT
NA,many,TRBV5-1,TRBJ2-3,CASSPNRDLVTDTQYF,TGCGCCAGCAGCCCAAACCGGGACCTTGTCACAGATACGCAGTATTTT
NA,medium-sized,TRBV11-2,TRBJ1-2,CASSLGFRGNYGYTF,TGTGCCAGCAGCTTAGGGTTCAGGGGAAACTATGGCTACACCTTC
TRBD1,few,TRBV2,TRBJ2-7,CARGGQGVTEQYF,TGTGCCCGGGGGGGACAGGGGGTCACCGAGCAGTACTTC
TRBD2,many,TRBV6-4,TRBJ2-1,CASSPGTSSNEQFF,TGTGCCAGCAGCCCCGGGACTAGCAGCAATGAGCAGTTCTTC
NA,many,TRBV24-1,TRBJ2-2,CATSDASPGELFF,TGTGCCACCAGTGATGCGAGTCCCGGGGAGCTGTTTTTT
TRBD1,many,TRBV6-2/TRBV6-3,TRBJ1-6,CASSPGQDHSPLHF,TGTGCCAGCAGTCCGGGACAGGACCATTCACCCCTCCACTTT
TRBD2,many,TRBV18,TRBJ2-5,CASSPASGEETQYF,TGTGCCAGCTCACCAGCGAGCGGGGAAGAGACCCAGTACTTC
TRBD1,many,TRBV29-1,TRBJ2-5,CSVGTGEETQYF,TGCAGCGTCGGGACAGGGGAAGAGACCCAGTACTTC
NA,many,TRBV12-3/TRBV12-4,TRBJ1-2,CASSAGYYGYTF,TGTGCCAGCAGTGCCGGGTACTATGGCTACACCTTC
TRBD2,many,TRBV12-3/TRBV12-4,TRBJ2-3,CASTATSRLTDTQYF,TGTGCCAGCACGGCGACTAGCCGCCTCACAGATACGCAGTATTTT
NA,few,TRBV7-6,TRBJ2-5,CASSYGVVGQETQYF,TGTGCCAGCAGCTACGGGGTAGTCGGACAAGAGACCCAGTACTTC
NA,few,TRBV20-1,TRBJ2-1,CSARISGSYNEQFF,TGCAGTGCGAGAATCAGCGGATCCTACAATGAGCAGTTCTTC
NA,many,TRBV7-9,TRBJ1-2,CASSLQPGLQSGGYTF,TGTGCCAGCAGCTTGCAACCGGGACTCCAATCGGGGGGCTACACCTTC
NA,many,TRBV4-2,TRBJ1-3,CASSLEGSGNTIYF,TGTGCCAGCAGCTTGGAGGGCTCTGGAAACACCATATATTTT